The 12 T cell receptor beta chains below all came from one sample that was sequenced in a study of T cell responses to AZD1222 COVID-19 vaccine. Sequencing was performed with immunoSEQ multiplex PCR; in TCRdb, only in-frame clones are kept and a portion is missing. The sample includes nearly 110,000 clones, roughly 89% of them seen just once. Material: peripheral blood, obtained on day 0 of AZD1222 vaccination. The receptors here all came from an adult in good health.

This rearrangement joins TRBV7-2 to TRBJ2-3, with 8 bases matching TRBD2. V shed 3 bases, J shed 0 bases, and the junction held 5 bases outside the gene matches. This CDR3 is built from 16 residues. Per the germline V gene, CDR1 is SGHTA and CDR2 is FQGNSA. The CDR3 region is CASSFSSGGSTDTQYF. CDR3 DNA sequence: TGTGCCAGCAGCTTCTCAAGCGGGGGAAGCACAGATACGCAGTATTTT.

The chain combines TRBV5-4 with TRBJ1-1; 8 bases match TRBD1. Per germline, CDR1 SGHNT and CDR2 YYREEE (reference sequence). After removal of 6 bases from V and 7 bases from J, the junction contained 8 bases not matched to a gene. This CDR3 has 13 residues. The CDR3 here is CASNQIQGGEAFF. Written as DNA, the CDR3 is TGTGCCAGCAACCAGATACAGGGGGGTGAAGCTTTCTTT.

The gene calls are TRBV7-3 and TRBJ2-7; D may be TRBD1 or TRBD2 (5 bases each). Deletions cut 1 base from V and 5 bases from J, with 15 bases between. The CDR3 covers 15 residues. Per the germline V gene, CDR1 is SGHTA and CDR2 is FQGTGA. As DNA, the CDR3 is TGTGCCAGCAGCTTAAGCGGAAGCAGGGACGACGAGCAGTACTTC. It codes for CASSLSGSRDDEQYF.

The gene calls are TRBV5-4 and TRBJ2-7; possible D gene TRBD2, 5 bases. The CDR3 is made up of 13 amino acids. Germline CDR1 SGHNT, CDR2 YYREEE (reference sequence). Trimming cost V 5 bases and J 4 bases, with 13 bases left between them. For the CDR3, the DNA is TGTGCCAGCAGTAGCGACCCCCGATACGAGCAGTACTTC. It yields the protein CASSSDPRYEQYF.

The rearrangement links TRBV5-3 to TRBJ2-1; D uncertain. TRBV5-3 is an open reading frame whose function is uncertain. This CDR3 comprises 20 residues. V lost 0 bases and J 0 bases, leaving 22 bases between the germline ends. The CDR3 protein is CARSLGEQRRTLFSYNEQFF. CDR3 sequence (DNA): TGTGCCAGAAGCTTGGGAGAGCAGCGCAGGACCCTCTTCTCCTACAATGAGCAGTTCTTC.

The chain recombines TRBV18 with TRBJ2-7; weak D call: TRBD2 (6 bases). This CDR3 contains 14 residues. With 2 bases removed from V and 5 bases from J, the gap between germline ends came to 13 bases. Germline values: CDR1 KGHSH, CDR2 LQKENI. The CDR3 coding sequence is TGTGCCAGCTCACCATCGGGGGTTACGGACGAGCAGTACTTC. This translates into CASSPSGVTDEQYF.

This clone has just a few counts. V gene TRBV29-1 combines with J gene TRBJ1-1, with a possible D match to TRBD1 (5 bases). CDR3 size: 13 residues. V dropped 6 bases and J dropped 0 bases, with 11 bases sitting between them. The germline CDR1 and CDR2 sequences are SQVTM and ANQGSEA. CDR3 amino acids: CSVTELMNTEAFF. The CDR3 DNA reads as TGCAGCGTGACAGAGTTGATGAACACTGAAGCTTTCTTT.

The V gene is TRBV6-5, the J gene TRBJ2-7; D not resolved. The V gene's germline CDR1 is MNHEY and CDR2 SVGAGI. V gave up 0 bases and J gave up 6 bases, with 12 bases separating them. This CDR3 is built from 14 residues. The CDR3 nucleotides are TGTGCCAGCAGTTACTCAACGGGTTCAGGCGAGCAGTACTTC. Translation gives CASSYSTGSGEQYF.

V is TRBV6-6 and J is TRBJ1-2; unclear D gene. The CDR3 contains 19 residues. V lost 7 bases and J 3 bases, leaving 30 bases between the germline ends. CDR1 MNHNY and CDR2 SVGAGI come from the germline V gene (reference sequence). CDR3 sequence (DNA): TGTGCCAGCATTCGGACCTGGGCCCTATCATCCACCCGGGACTATGGCTACACCTTC. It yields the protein CASIRTWALSSTRDYGYTF.

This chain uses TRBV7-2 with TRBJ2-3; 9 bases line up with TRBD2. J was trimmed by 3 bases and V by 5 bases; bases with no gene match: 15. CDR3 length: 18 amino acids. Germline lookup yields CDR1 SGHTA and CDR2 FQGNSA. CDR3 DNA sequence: TGTGCCAGCAGCCCAAGCCGGGCTAGCGGGGCCTTTACAGATACGCAGTATTTT. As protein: CASSPSRASGAFTDTQYF.

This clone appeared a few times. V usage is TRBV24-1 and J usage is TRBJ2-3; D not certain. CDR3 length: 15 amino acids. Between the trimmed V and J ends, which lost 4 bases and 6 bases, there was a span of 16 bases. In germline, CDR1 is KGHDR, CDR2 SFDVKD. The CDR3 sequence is CATSDSHQAGDTQYF. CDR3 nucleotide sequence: TGTGCCACCAGTGACTCCCATCAGGCCGGGGATACGCAGTATTTT.

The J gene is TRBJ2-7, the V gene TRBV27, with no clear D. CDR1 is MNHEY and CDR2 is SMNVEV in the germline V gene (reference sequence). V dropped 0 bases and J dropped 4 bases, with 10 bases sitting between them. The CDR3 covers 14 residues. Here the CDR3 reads CASSLSQVSYEQYF. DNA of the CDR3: TGTGCCAGCAGTTTATCGCAGGTATCGTACGAGCAGTACTTC.